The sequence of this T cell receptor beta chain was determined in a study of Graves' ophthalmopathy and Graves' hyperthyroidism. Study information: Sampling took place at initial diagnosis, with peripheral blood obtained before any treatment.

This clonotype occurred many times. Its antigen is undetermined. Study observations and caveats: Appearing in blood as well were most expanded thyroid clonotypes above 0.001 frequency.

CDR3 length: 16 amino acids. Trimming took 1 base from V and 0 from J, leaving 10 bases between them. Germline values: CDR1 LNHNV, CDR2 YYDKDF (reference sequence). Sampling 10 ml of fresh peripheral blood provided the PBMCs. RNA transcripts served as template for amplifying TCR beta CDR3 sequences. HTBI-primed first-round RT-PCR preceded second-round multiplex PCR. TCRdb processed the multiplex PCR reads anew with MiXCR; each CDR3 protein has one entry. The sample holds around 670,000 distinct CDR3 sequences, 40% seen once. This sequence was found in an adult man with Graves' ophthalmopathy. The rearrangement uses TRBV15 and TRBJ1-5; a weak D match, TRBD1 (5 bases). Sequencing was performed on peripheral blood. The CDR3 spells CATSRGGDSSNQPQHF. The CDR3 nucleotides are TGTGCCACCAGCAGAGGAGGGGATAGTAGCAATCAGCCCCAGCATTTT.